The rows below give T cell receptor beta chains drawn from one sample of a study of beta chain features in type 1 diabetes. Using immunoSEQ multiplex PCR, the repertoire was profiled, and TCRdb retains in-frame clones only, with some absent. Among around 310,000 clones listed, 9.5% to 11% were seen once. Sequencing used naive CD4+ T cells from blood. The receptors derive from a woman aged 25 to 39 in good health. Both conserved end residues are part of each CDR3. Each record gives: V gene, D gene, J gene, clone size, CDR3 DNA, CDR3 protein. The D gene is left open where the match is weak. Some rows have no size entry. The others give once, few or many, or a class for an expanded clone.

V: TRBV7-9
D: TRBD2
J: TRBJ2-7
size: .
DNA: TGTGCCAGCAGCCCGCTAAGGAGCGGGAGGGCCTTCAGGTCCTACGAGCAGTACTTC
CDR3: CASSPLRSGRAFRSYEQYF

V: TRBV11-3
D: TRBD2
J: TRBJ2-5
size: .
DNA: TGTGCCAGCAGCTTAAATTCCGGGACTAGCGGAGAAGAGACCCAGTACTTC
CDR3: CASSLNSGTSGEETQYF

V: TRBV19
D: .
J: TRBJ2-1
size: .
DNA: TGTGCCAGTCGGGTTGATGGTGAGCAGTTCTTC
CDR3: CASRVDGEQFF

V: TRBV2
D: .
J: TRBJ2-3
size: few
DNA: TGTGCCTGGCGGGGAGGACAGGGCACAGATACGCAGTATTTT
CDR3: CAWRGGQGTDTQYF

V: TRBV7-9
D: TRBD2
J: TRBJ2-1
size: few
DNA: TGTGCCAGCAGCTTAGGGACTAGCGGGGATCTCTACAATGAGCAGTTCTTC
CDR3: CASSLGTSGDLYNEQFF

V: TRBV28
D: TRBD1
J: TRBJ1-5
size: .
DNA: TGTGCCAGCAGTGACAGGGGGATGGATCAGCCCCAGCATTTT
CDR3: CASSDRGMDQPQHF

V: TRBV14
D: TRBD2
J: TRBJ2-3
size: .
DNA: TGTGCCAGCAGCTTAAGACTAGCGGGATTGACAGATACGCAGTATTTT
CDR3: CASSLRLAGLTDTQYF

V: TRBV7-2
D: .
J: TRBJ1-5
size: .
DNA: TGTGCCAGCAGCTTGCAGGGGAACCAGCCCCAGCATTTT
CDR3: CASSLQGNQPQHF

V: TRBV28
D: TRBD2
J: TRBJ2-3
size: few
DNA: TGTGCCAGCACCCTCGGACTAGCGGGAGATACGCAGTATTTT
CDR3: CASTLGLAGDTQYF

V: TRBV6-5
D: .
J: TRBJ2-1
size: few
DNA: TGTGCCAGCAGTATCTCCGGGGAGCAGTTCTTC
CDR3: CASSISGEQFF

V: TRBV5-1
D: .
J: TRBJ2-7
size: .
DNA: TGCGCCAGCAGCCTCCAGAGGGGGAACGAGCAGTACTTC
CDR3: CASSLQRGNEQYF

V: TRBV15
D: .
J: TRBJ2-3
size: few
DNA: TGTGCCACCAGCAGAGATTCCGGAGGCACAGATACGCAGTATTTT
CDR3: CATSRDSGGTDTQYF

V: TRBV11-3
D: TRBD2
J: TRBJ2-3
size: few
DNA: TGTGCCAGCAGCTGGGGAGGGGAAGATACGCAGTATTTT
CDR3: CASSWGGEDTQYF

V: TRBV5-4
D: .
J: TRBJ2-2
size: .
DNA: TGTGCCAGCAGTAAGCAGGAGAACACCGGGGAGCTGTTTTTT
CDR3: CASSKQENTGELFF

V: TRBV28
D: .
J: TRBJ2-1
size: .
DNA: TGTGCCAGCAACAGTTTTGCCAGTGGTGACAATGAGCAGTTCTTC
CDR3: CASNSFASGDNEQFF

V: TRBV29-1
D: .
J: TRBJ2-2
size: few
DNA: TGCAGCGTTGAAGATTCTCGGCGGGTAAACACCGGGGAGCTGTTTTTT
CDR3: CSVEDSRRVNTGELFF

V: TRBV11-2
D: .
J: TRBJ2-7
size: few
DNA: TGTGCCAGCAGACTTACAGGGAAGCACGAGCAGTACTTC
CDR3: CASRLTGKHEQYF

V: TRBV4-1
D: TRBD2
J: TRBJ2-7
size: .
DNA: TGCGCCAGCAGTCACGGACTAGCGGGACGCGAGCAGTACTTC
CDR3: CASSHGLAGREQYF

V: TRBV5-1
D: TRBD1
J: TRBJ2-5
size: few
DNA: TGCGCCAGCAGCTTCCGGGACAGTTTTGAAGAGACCCAGTACTTC
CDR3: CASSFRDSFEETQYF

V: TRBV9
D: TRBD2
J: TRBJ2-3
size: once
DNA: TGTGCCAGCAGTGAAGCGGGAAGGGCGACAGATACGCAGTATTTT
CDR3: CASSEAGRATDTQYF

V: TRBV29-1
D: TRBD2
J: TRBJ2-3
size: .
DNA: TGCAGCGTTAGGACTAGCGGGAGTAGTACGCAGTATTTT
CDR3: CSVRTSGSSTQYF

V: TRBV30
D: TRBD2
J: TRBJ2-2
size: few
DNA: TGTGCCTGGAGTGTACTCATTTGGTCTAGCGGGAGTGAGAGCACCGGGGAGCTGTTTTTT
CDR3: CAWSVLIWSSGSESTGELFF

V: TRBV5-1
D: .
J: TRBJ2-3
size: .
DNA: TGCGCCAGCAGCTCCCCGCCTGGACAGAAGCAGTATTTT
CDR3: CASSSPPGQKQYF

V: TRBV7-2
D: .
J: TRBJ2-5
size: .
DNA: TGTGCCAGCAGCTTAAAAATCCTACGAGGGGAGACCCAGTACTTC
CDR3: CASSLKILRGETQYF

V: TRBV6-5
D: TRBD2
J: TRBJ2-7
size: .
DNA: TGTGCCAGCAGTTACTCGGGCGGGAGACTTTCCTACGAGCAGTACTTC
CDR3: CASSYSGGRLSYEQYF

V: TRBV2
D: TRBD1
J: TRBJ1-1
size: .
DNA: TGTGCCAGCAGTGGACAGGGGTACACTGAAGCTTTCTTT
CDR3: CASSGQGYTEAFF

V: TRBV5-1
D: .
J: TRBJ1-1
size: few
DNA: TGCGCCAGCAGCTTTCAGGGGAACACTGAAGCTTTCTTT
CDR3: CASSFQGNTEAFF

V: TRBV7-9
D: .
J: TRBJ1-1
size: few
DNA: TGTGCCAGCAGCAAGCCAGGGTTAGGCACTGAAGCTTTCTTT
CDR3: CASSKPGLGTEAFF

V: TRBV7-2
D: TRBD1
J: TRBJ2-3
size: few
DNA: TGTGCCAGCAGCGACAGGGTCGCAGATACGCAGTATTTT
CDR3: CASSDRVADTQYF

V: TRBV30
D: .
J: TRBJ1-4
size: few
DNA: TGTGCCTGGAGTGTCCCTCCCGGGGGTGAAAAACTGTTTTTT
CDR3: CAWSVPPGGEKLFF

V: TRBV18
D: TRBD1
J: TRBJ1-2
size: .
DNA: TGTGCCAGCTCACCAGCGACAGGGCGTAACTATGGCTACACCTTC
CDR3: CASSPATGRNYGYTF

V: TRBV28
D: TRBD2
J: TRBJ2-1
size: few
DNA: TGTGCCAGCAGAGTAGCGGGAGGGACCTACAATGAGCAGTTCTTC
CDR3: CASRVAGGTYNEQFF

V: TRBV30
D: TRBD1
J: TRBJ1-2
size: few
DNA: TGTGCCTGGAGTCATACAGGGGAGGAGGGCTATGGCTACACCTTC
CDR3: CAWSHTGEEGYGYTF

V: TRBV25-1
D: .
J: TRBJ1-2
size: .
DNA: TGTGCCAGCAGGAGTAGACAGGCCTATGGCTACACCTTC
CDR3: CASRSRQAYGYTF

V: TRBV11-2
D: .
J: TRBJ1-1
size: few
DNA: TGTGCCAGCAGCTTCCGAGAGGGAGACACTGAAGCTTTCTTT
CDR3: CASSFREGDTEAFF

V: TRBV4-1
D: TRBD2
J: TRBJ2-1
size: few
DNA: TGCGCCAGCAGCCAACTAAGACTAGCGGGAAATGAGCAGTTCTTC
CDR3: CASSQLRLAGNEQFF

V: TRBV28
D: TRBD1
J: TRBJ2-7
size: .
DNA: TGTGCCAGCAGCACAGGGGGCGCTGGGTCCGAGCAGTACTTC
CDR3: CASSTGGAGSEQYF

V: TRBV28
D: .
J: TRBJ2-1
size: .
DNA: TGTGCCAGTGGCGATGAAAGCCCGCCAGGGTATGAGCAGTTCTTC
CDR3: CASGDESPPGYEQFF

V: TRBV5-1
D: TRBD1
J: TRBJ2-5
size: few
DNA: TGCGCCAGCAGCTTCCAGGGGGCGGAAGAGACCCAGTACTTC
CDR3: CASSFQGAEETQYF

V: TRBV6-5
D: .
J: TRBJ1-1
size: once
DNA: TGTGCCAGCAACCGTCCGGGATTCACTGAAGCTTTCTTT
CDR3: CASNRPGFTEAFF

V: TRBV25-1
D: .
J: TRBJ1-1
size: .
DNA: TGTGCCAGCAGTGACTGGAGGGACACTGAAGCTTTCTTT
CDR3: CASSDWRDTEAFF

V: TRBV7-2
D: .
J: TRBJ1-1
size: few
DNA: TGTGCCAGCAGCTTACAGATAGCGAACACTGAAGCTTTCTTT
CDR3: CASSLQIANTEAFF

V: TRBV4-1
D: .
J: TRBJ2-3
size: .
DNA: TGCGCCAGCAGCCAGGGGAGAGGTCCAGATACGCAGTATTTT
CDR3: CASSQGRGPDTQYF

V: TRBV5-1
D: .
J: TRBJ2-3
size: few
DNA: TGCGCCAGCAGCTTAAATCCCAGACAGGCAGATACGCAGTATTTT
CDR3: CASSLNPRQADTQYF

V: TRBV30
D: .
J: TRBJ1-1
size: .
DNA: TGTGCCTGGAGTGTTGTCCAGGGGTACACTGAAGCTTTCTTT
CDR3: CAWSVVQGYTEAFF